Presented here are 18 T cell receptor beta chains from one specimen sequenced in a study of T cell responses to AZD1222 COVID-19 vaccine. Only in-frame clones appear in the TCRdb table, and some are missing; sequencing was by immunoSEQ multiplex PCR. This table has about 56,000 clones, 88% appearing once. Sample: peripheral blood, taken on day 0 of AZD1222 vaccination. Receptors originate from an adult in good health.

The CDR3 loop reads CASSLREGPRDTQYF. The CDR3 coding sequence is TGCGCCAGCAGCTTGCGGGAGGGCCCTCGGGATACGCAGTATTTT. The chain couples TRBV5-1 to TRBJ2-3, with TRBD2 identical over 8 bases. This CDR3 spans 15 amino acids. Germline CDR1 reads SGHRS; CDR2 reads YFSETQ. V lost 1 base to trimming and J lost 6 bases; unmatched junction nucleotides: 7.

The V call is TRBV12-5, the J call TRBJ2-1; possible D gene TRBD2, 6 bases. This CDR3 has 15 amino acids. Germline CDR1 and CDR2: LGHNT and FRNRAP. V was cut by 0 bases and J by 7 bases, with 13 bases left in between. CDR3 residues: CASGLVLVGGNEQFF. In DNA, the CDR3 is TGTGCTAGTGGTTTGGTACTAGTCGGGGGAAATGAGCAGTTCTTC.

The CDR3 DNA follows: TGTGCCACCAGTGATCGACCCAATAGCGGGAGACCCTACAATGAGCAGTTCTTC. This gives the protein CATSDRPNSGRPYNEQFF. The V and J genes are TRBV24-1 and TRBJ2-1; TRBD2 aligns across 9 bases. Losses at the gene ends were 3 bases for V and 2 bases for J; bases not matched to a gene: 10. The germline CDR1 and CDR2 sequences are KGHDR and SFDVKD. The CDR3 has 18 residues.

The gene calls are TRBV7-9 and TRBJ2-1, with 8 bases matching TRBD1. From germline, CDR1 is SEHNR and CDR2 FQNEAQ (reference sequence). The length of the CDR3 is 19 residues. The ends lost 5 bases at V and 3 bases at J; junction bases unmatched: 18. CDR3 DNA: TGTGCCAGCAGCCCGGACAGGGAACGAAGTACGAGGGTCTACAATGAGCAGTTCTTC. Amino acids: CASSPDRERSTRVYNEQFF.

This clone was observed a handful of times. V usage is TRBV12-2 and J usage is TRBJ1-2. TRBV12-2 is reported as a pseudogene. The CDR3 runs 17 residues. CDR3: CASRLEGRSALPYGYTF. DNA of the CDR3: TGTGCAAGTCGCTTAGAGGGCAGGTCCGCCCTCCCCTATGGCTACACCTTC.

The chain recombines TRBV4-1 with TRBJ2-5, with D unresolved. The CDR3 extends over 14 amino acids. Germline V gene lookup returns CDR1 MGHRA and CDR2 YSYEKL. Trimming took 1 base from V and 6 from J, leaving 12 bases between them. The CDR3 loop is CASSQVGSLQTQYF. CDR3 coding DNA: TGCGCCAGCAGCCAAGTGGGTAGCCTGCAGACCCAGTACTTC.

The chain recombines TRBV6-5 with TRBJ2-5; 9 bases fit TRBD1. The CDR3 extends over 15 amino acids. The germline V gene has CDR1 MNHEY and CDR2 SVGAGI. V was clipped by 5 bases and J by 3 bases; unmatched bases: 7. CDR3: CASSRSGTGKETQYF. CDR3 bases: TGTGCCAGCAGTCGCTCCGGGACAGGGAAAGAGACCCAGTACTTC.

The chain links TRBV29-1 to TRBJ1-2; tentatively, D is TRBD1 (5 bases). V shed 6 bases and J shed 5 bases, with 22 bases lying between them. The CDR3 is 15 amino acids. Per the germline V gene, CDR1 is SQVTM and CDR2 is ANQGSEA. The CDR3 loop reads CSVPGGTYVGYGYTF. The CDR3 region has the DNA TGCAGCGTCCCTGGGGGGACGTACGTAGGGTATGGCTACACCTTC.

CDR3 region: CAIGTSESSYNEQFF. DNA of the CDR3: TGTGCCATTGGGACTAGCGAGAGCTCCTACAATGAGCAGTTCTTC. V gene TRBV10-3 combines with J gene TRBJ2-1; 10 bases are shared with TRBD2. CDR1 and CDR2 from the germline V gene are ENHRY and SYGVKD. There are 15 residues in the CDR3. Trimming at V came to 9 bases and at J to 0 bases, leaving 5 bases not matched to a gene.

The chain is built from TRBV28 and TRBJ2-3; 9 bases line up with TRBD1. The CDR3 runs to 17 residues. Germline assignment: CDR1 MDHEN and CDR2 SYDVKM. The V gene end was trimmed by 6 bases and the J gene end by 4 bases; junction bases not matched to a gene: 14. The CDR3: CASRPGQGQPVADTQYF. The CDR3 region has the DNA TGTGCCAGCAGACCGGGACAGGGACAACCGGTAGCAGATACGCAGTATTTT.

The CDR3 DNA sequence: TGTGCCAGCAGCTACCTAGCAGACGCTACGAAGCAGTACTTC. Its translation: CASSYLADATKQYF. The chain is built from TRBV5-5 and TRBJ2-7; D may be TRBD2 (5 bases). This CDR3 has 14 residues. Per germline, CDR1 SGHKS and CDR2 YYEKEE (reference sequence). The V end lost 3 bases, the J end lost 8 bases, and 18 bases lay between the germline ends.

V is TRBV9 and J is TRBJ1-4; TRBD1 matches 7 bases. The CDR3 runs to 14 residues. After removal of 5 bases from V and 4 bases from J, the junction contained 5 bases not matched to a gene. CDR1 and CDR2 from the germline V gene are SGDLS and YYNGEE. CDR3 sequence (DNA): TGTGCCAGCAGTGACAGGGCCGATAATGAAAAACTGTTTTTT. This encodes CASSDRADNEKLFF.

The chain is built from TRBV20-1 and TRBJ2-5; no reliable D call. The CDR3 totals 13 residues. Germline V gene sequence: CDR1 DFQATT, CDR2 SNEGSKA (reference sequence). Trimming removed 3 bases from V and 0 bases from J, with 8 bases in between. This CDR3 is CSASVTYQETQYF. DNA of the CDR3: TGCAGTGCTAGTGTAACGTACCAAGAGACCCAGTACTTC.

This chain links TRBV3-1 (or the pseudogene TRBV3-2) with TRBJ1-4; D unclear. V lost 0 bases and J lost 0, with 11 bases in between. This CDR3 comprises 17 residues. From germline, CDR1 is LGHDT and CDR2 YNNKEL (reference sequence). CDR3 sequence (DNA): TGTGCCAGCAGCCAAGATCCCAACTTGGCAACTAATGAAAAACTGTTTTTT. It translates to CASSQDPNLATNEKLFF.

The chain carries TRBV14 and TRBJ2-2; 7 nucleotides line up with TRBD2. V was clipped by 3 bases and J by 4 bases; unmatched bases: 11. The germline CDR1 and CDR2 sequences are SGHDN and FVKESK. This CDR3 contains 17 residues. The CDR3 DNA sequence: TGTGCCAGCAGCCAGGCAATCGAGCGGGACCGCACCGGGGAGCTGTTTTTT. This translates into CASSQAIERDRTGELFF.

This clone came up a few times. This sequence joins TRBV7-3 and TRBJ1-5, with a possible D match to TRBD1 (5 bases). Germline values: CDR1 SGHTA, CDR2 FQGTGA. This CDR3 region has 13 residues. Trimming removed 1 base at V and 7 bases at J, with 8 bases between. The CDR3 sequence is CASSLKQGQPQHF. Here the CDR3 DNA reads TGTGCCAGCAGCTTAAAGCAGGGACAGCCCCAGCATTTT.

The chain joins TRBV3-1 (or the pseudogene TRBV3-2) to TRBJ2-3; D remains ambiguous. There are 13 residues in the CDR3. Trimming removed 5 bases at V and 6 bases at J, with 12 bases between. Germline V gives CDR1 LGHDT, CDR2 YNNKEL (reference sequence). The CDR3 is CASSEGWSDTQYF. The CDR3 region has the DNA TGTGCCAGCAGCGAAGGGTGGTCGGATACGCAGTATTTT.

The gene calls are TRBV11-1 and TRBJ1-6; the match to TRBD1 covers 7 bases. The CDR3 totals 15 residues. Germline V gives CDR1 SGHAT, CDR2 FQDESV (reference sequence). V shed 2 bases and J 6 bases; nucleotides not matched to a gene: 4. DNA of the CDR3: TGTGCCAGCAGCTTATCGAGACAGGGTAATTCACCCCTCCACTTT. This sequence encodes CASSLSRQGNSPLHF.